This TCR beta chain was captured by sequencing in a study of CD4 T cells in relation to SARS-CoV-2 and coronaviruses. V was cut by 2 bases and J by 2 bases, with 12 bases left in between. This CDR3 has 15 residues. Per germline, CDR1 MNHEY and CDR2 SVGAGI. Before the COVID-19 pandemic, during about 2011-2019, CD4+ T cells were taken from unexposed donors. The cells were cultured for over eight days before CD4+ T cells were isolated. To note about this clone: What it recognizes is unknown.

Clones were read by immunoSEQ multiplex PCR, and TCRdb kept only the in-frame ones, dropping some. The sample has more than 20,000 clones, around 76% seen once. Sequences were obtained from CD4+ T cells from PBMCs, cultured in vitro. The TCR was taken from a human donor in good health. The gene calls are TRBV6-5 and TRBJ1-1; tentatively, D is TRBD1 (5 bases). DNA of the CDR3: TGTGCCAGCAGTTACGCTTACAGGAAAAACACTGAAGCTTTCTTT. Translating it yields CASSYAYRKNTEAFF.